The entry that follows covers one T cell receptor beta chain sequence. Its antigen is still unknown. One base away there is no much larger clone; base qualities are not given. These data are taken from a study of CD8 T cells in acute hepatitis C reinfection (dated by TCRdb to about 2021). Regarding the complete study: This study examined the TCRbeta repertoire of CD8+ T cells that recognize the HCV NS3-1073 epitope, both during acute infection and after viral clearance. Paired acute and follow-up samples were contributed by four of the spontaneous resolvers.

Genomic DNA was extracted from FACS-sorted cells, and TCRbeta chain sequencing was performed through the commercial immunoSEQ service. In the authors' own workflow: Repertoire data were analyzed with ImmunoSEQ Analyzer software v3.0 and R v3.5.1. Sequences containing stop codons or out-of-frame rearrangements were removed, so only productive rearrangements were analyzed. Simpson diversity, Shannon entropy, CDR3 length and nucleotide addition metrics were obtained from the sequencing provider. Based on frequency, clonotypes were placed into dominant, sub-dominant, low or lowest abundance groups, and clonotypes under 0.1% were left out of most analyses. Any CDR3 amino acid clonotype present in at least two subjects at a cumulative frequency of at least 0.5% was labeled public. The clones in this table, taken by TCRdb from immuneACCESS, are in-frame only. Not every clone is retained; where verified, under half of the shortfall comes from an unresolved V gene, and the cause of the rest is unknown. The DNA gave D and trimming, while V, J and clone size come from that table. The sample has 30,000 to 45,000 clones on record, 80% to 90% of them singletons. Of the sample, roughly 9.8% falls within the top ten clones.

Points the paper makes about the study in general: Around twelve public clonotypes were identified irrespective of outcome, and one of the public clonotypes used V04-02/J02-02. CDR3 sequences shared with other epitopes were rarely observed, and exact matching may have been limited by differing sequencing approaches. Because bulk sequencing covered only the TCRbeta chain, the alphabeta pairing of the public clonotypes could not be determined. High diversity was observed in NS3-1073 specific repertoires, and no significant differences in diversity were found between acute resolver, follow-up resolver and acute chronic samples. No follow-up repertoires were available for chronically infected subjects, since NS3-1073 specific cells were too rare to be sorted. All groups preferentially used the TRBV04 and TRBV06 gene families, and overrepresentation in the naive pool did not explain this preferential usage.

The CDR3 holds 12 amino acids from the cysteine to the phenylalanine. CDR3 DNA is the only sequence kept; it has 36 bases, read in frame from the first base. CDR1 and CDR2, per the germline V gene, are MGHRA and YSYEKL. The time point label for this specimen denotes: naive CD8 control sorted from an acute-time-point sample. Enrolled in the Montreal Hepatitis C Cohort (HEPCO) in Canada, the donors were people who inject drugs, and these donors were followed every 3 months. Acute primary HCV infection was defined as a positive HCV RNA or antibody test after a negative test within the previous 24 weeks. Antibodies against CD3, CD8 and CD45RO were used for surface staining, and dead cells were excluded with an aqua fixable dye. The cohort comprised several spontaneous resolvers, defined by HCV RNA clearance within 24 weeks. Negative selection by means of the MACS CD8+ T cell Isolation Kit yielded CD8+ T cells from peripheral blood mononuclear cells recovered from cryopreservation by thawing. A BD FACSAria II cell sorter was used to sort the cells.

Sequences were obtained from naive CD8+ T cells from PBMCs. The sample's cell subset or site label, decoded: sorted total naive CD45RO-negative CD8+ T cells. The receptor chain draws on TRBV4-1 and TRBJ2-3; the D gene assignment is perhaps TRBD1 or TRBD2, with each matching 5 bases. The sequence derives from a woman between 18 and 30 years old who spontaneously cleared hepatitis C infection. Read as DNA, the sequence is TGCATAAATGGGGGTATCACAGATACGCAGTATTTT. This yields the protein CINGGITDTQYF.